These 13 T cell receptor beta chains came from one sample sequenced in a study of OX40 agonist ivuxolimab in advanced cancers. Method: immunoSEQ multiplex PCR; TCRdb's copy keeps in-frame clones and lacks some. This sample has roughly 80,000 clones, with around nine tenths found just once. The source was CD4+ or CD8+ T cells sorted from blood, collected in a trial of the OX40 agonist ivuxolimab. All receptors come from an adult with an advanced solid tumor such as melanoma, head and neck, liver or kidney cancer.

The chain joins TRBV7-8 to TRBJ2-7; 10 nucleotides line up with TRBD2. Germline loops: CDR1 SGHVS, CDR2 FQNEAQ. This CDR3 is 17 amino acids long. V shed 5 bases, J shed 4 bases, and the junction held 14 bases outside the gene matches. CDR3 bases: TGTGCCAGCAGCCCACCTTTTGGGAGCGGGAGGGGATACGAGCAGTACTTC. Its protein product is CASSPPFGSGRGYEQYF.

The CDR3 DNA reads TGCGCCAGCAGTACCGGGGGCAGGGCCTACGAGCAGTACTTC. As protein: CASSTGGRAYEQYF. The genes are TRBV5-1 and TRBJ2-7; D possibly uses TRBD1 or TRBD2 (6 bases each). This CDR3 is 14 amino acids long. The germline V gene encodes CDR1 SGHRS and CDR2 YFSETQ. V lost 5 bases and J 2 bases, leaving 14 bases between the germline ends.

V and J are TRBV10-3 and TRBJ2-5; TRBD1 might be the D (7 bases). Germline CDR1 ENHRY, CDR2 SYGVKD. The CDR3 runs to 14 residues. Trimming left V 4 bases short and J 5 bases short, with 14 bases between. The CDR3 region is CAISVGGQSETQYF. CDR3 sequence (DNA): TGTGCCATCAGTGTCGGGGGACAGTCGGAGACCCAGTACTTC.

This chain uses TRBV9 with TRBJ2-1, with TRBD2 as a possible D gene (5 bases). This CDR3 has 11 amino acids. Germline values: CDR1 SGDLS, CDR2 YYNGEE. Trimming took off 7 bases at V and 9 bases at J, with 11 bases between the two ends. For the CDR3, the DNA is TGTGCCAGCGGCGGGTGGGGTGAGCAGTTCTTC. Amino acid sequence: CASGGWGEQFF.

For the CDR3, the DNA is TGTGCCAGCAGCTTAGATCGCAGCGGGGGGATAAACAATGAGCAGTTCTTC. Its translation: CASSLDRSGGINNEQFF. The rearrangement uses TRBV11-3 and TRBJ2-1; 9 bases line up with TRBD2. Germline assignment: CDR1 SGHNT and CDR2 YENEEA. Trimming cost V 0 bases and J 5 bases; bases outside gene matches: 8. The CDR3 spans 17 residues. Based on the CDR3 plus reference TRBV11-3 and TRBJ2-1, the full variable domain is EAGVVQSPRYKIIEKKQPVAFWCNPISGHNTLYWYLQNLGQGPELLIRYENEEAVDDSQLPKDRFSAERLKGVDSTLKIQPAELGDSAVYLCASSLDRSGGINNEQFFGPGTRLTVL.

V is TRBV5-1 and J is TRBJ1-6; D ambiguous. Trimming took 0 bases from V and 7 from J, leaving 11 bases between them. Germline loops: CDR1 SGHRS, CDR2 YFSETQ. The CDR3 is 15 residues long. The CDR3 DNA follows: TGCGCCAGCAGCTTGGATTCCGGGGTCAATTCACCCCTCCACTTT. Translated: CASSLDSGVNSPLHF.

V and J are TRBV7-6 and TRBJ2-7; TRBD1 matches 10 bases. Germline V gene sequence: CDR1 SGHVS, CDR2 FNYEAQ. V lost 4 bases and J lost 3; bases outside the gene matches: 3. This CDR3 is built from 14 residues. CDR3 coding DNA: TGTGCCAGCAGCTCCGGGACAGGGGTCTACGAGCAGTACTTC. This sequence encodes CASSSGTGVYEQYF. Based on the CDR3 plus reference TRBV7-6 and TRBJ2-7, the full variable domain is GAGVSQSPRYKVTKRGQDVALRCDPISGHVSLYWYRQALGQGPEFLTYFNYEAQQDKSGLPNDRFSAERPEGSISTLTIQRTEQRDSAMYRCASSSGTGVYEQYFGPGTRLTVT.

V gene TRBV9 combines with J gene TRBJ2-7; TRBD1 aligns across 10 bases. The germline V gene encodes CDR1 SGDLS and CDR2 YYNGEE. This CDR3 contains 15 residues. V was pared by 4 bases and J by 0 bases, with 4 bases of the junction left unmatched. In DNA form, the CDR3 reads TGTGCCAGCAGCCCCCGGACAGGGGGCTCCTACGAGCAGTACTTC. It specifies CASSPRTGGSYEQYF.

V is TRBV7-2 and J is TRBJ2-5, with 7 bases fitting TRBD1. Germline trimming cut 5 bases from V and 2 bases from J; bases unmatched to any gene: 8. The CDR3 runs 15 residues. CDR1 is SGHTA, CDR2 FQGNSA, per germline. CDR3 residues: CASSPQTGLQETQYF. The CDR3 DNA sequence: TGTGCCAGCAGCCCCCAGACAGGGCTTCAAGAGACCCAGTACTTC. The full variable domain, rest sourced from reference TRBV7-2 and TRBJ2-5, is GAGVSQSPSNKVTEKGKDVELRCDPISGHTALYWYRQSLGQGLEFLIYFQGNSAPDKSGLPSDRFSAERTGGSVSTLTIQRTQQEDSAVYLCASSPQTGLQETQYFGPGTRLLVL.

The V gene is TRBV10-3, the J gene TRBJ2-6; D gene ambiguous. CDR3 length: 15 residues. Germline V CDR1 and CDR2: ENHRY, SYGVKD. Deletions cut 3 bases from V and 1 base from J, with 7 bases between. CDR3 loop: CAISEWGSGANVLTF. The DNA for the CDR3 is TGTGCCATCAGTGAATGGGGATCTGGGGCCAACGTCCTGACTTTC.

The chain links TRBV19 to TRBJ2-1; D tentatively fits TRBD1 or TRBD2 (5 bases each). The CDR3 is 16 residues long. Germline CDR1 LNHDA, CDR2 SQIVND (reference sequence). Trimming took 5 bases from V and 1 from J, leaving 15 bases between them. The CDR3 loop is CASSYQPEGSYNEQFF. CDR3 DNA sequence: TGTGCCAGTAGTTATCAACCCGAGGGGTCCTACAATGAGCAGTTCTTC.

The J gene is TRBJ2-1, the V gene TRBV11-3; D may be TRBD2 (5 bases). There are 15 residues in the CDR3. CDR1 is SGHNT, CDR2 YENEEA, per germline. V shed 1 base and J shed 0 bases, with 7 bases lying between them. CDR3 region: CASSLGGSSYNEQFF. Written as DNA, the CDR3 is TGTGCCAGCAGCTTAGGAGGGAGCTCCTACAATGAGCAGTTCTTC.

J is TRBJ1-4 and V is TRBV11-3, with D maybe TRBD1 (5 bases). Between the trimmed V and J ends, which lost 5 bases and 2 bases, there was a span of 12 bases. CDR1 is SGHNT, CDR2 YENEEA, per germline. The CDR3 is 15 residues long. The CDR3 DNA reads TGTGCCAGCAGCCCAGGGACTGACACTAATGAAAAACTGTTTTTT. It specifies CASSPGTDTNEKLFF. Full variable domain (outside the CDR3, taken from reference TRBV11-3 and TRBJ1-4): EAGVVQSPRYKIIEKKQPVAFWCNPISGHNTLYWYLQNLGQGPELLIRYENEEAVDDSQLPKDRFSAERLKGVDSTLKIQPAELGDSAVYLCASSPGTDTNEKLFFGSGTQLSVL.